The following is a T cell receptor beta chain sequence with its context. Its antigen is as yet unknown. This sample was taken from a study of shared clonotypes between healthy human individuals. Donors, healthy HIV-negative adults, lacked recent acute infections or vaccinations. Sequenced by immunoSEQ multiplex PCR; TCRdb stores in-frame clones only, minus some. The sample holds approximately 530,000 clones, roughly 95% seen once. Trimming stripped 1 base from V and 4 bases from J, with 4 bases between. Germline CDR1 SGHTA, CDR2 FQGNSA. The CDR3 spans 12 residues. General study results and limits: Around 5% was the fraction of naive CD4 clonotypes found shared across a handful of donors.

The rearrangement links TRBV7-2 to TRBJ2-5; D gene ambiguous. The TCR originated in a young woman in good health. The sample was naive CD4+ T cells sorted from blood. Subset here: CD45RA+ positively selected. CDR3 in DNA: TGTGCCAGCAGCTTAGTCCGAGAGACCCAGTACTTC. Protein sequence: CASSLVRETQYF. Combining the CDR3 with reference TRBV7-2 and TRBJ2-5 gives the whole variable domain GAGVSQSPSNKVTEKGKDVELRCDPISGHTALYWYRQSLGQGLEFLIYFQGNSAPDKSGLPSDRFSAERTGGSVSTLTIQRTQQEDSAVYLCASSLVRETQYFGPGTRLLVL.